Below, one TCR beta chain is given with its context. This sample stems from a study of technical replicates of blood from a few donors. Germline loops: CDR1 LGHNA, CDR2 YNFKEQ. V dropped 2 bases and J dropped 6; count of bases not matched to a gene: 9. This CDR3 has 16 amino acids. Sequencing was performed with immunoSEQ multiplex PCR; in TCRdb, only in-frame clones are kept and a portion is missing. The table shows approximately 51,000 clones, with 93% occurring only once. The sample consisted of PBMCs. The clonotype was recovered from a human donor in good health. Some clones in this sample may be carry-over from other donors' samples. J is TRBJ2-2 and V is TRBV4-2; 7 nucleotides match TRBD1. The CDR3 reads CASSQRQGLAAGELFF. Here the CDR3 DNA reads TGTGCCAGCAGCCAAAGACAGGGCCTCGCCGCCGGGGAGCTGTTTTTT.